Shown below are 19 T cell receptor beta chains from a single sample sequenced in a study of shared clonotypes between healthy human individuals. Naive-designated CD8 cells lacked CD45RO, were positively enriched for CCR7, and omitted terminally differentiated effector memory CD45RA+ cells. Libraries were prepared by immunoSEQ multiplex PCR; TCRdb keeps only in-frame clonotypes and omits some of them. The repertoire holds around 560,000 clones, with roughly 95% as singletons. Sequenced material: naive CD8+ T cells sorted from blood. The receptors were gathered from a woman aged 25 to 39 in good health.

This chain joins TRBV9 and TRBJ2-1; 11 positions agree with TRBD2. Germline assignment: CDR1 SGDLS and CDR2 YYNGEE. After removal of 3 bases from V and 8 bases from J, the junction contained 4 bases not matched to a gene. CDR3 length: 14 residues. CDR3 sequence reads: CASSAQGLADEQFF. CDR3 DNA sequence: TGTGCCAGCAGCGCACAGGGACTAGCGGATGAGCAGTTCTTC. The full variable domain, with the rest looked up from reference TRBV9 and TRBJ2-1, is DSGVTQTPKHLITATGQRVTLRCSPRSGDLSVYWYQQSLDQGLQFLIQYYNGEERAKGNILERFSAQQFPDLHSELNLSSLELGDSALYFCASSAQGLADEQFFGPGTRLTVL.

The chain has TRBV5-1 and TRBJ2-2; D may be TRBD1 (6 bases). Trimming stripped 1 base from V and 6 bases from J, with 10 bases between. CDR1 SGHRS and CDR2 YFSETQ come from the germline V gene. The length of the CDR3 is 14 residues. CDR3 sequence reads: CASSLIWGPGELFF. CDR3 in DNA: TGCGCCAGCAGCTTGATCTGGGGGCCCGGGGAGCTGTTTTTT.

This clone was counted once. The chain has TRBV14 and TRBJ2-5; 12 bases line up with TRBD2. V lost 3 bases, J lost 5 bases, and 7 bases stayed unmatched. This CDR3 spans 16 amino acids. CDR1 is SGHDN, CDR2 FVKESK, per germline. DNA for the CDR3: TGTGCCAGCAGCCACCTAGCGGGAGGGCCGTCGGAGACCCAGTACTTC. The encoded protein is CASSHLAGGPSETQYF.

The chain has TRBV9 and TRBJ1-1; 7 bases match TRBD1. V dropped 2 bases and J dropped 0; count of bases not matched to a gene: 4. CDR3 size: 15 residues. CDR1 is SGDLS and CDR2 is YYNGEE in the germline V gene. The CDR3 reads CASSVHRGMNTEAFF. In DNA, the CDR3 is TGTGCCAGCAGCGTCCACAGGGGAATGAACACTGAAGCTTTCTTT.

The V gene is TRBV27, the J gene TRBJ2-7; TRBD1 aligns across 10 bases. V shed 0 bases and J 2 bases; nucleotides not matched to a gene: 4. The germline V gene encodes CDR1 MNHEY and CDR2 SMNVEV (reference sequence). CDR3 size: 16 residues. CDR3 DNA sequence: TGTGCCAGCAGTTTATCGAGTGGGACAGGGGCCTACGAGCAGTACTTC. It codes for CASSLSSGTGAYEQYF.

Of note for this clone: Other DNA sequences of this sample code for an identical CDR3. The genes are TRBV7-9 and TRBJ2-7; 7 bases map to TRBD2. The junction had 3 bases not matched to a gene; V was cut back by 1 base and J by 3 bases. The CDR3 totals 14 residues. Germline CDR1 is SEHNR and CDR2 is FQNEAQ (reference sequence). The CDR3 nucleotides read TGTGCCAGCAGCTTAGGCGGCGGGAGCTACGAGCAGTACTTC. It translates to CASSLGGGSYEQYF.

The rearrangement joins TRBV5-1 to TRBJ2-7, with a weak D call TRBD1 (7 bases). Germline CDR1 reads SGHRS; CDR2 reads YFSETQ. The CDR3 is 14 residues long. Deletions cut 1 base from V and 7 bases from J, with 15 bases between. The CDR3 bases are TGCGCCAGCAGCTTGACAGGGGAGGCGCGGGAGCAGTACTTC. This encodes CASSLTGEAREQYF.

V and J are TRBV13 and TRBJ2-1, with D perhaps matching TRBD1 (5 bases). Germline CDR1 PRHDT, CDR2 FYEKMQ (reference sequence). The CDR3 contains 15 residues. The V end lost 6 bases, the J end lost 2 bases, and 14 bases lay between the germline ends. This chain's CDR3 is CASSHKGPPYNEQFF. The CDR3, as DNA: TGTGCCAGCAGTCACAAGGGGCCACCCTACAATGAGCAGTTCTTC.

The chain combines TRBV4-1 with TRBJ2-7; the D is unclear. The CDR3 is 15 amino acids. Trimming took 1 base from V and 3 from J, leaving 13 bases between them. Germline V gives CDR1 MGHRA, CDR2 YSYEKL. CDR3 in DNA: TGCGCCAGCAGCCAAGGCTCGCTCTTGTTCTACGAGCAGTACTTC. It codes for CASSQGSLLFYEQYF.

CDR3: CASSLGASGSYEQYF. In DNA, the CDR3 is TGTGCCAGCAGCTTGGGGGCTAGCGGGAGTTACGAGCAGTACTTC. V and J are TRBV7-9 and TRBJ2-7; 10 positions match TRBD2. After removal of 3 bases from V and 4 bases from J, the junction contained 6 bases not matched to a gene. The CDR3 length is 15 residues. Germline values: CDR1 SEHNR, CDR2 FQNEAQ (reference sequence).

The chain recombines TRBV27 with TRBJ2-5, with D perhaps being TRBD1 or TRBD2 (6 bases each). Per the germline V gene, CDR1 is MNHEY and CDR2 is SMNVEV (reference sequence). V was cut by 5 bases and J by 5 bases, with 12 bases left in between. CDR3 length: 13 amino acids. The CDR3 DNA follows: TGTGCCAGCAGTCAACAGGGAGGTGAGACCCAGTACTTC. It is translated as CASSQQGGETQYF.

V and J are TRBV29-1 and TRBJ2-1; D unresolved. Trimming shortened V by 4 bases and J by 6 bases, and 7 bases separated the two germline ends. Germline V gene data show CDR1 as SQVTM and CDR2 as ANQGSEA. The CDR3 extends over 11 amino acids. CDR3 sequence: CSVARANEQFF. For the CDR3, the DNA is TGCAGCGTTGCCCGGGCCAATGAGCAGTTCTTC.

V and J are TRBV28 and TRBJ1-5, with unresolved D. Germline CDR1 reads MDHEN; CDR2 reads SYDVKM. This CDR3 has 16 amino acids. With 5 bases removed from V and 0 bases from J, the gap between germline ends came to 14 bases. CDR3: CASSQKGVYSNQPQHF. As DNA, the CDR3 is TGTGCCAGCAGTCAAAAGGGCGTCTATAGCAATCAGCCCCAGCATTTT.

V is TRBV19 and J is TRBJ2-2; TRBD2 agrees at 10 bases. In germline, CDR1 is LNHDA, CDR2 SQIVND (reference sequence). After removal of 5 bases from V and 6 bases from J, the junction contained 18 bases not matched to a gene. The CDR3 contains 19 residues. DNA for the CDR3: TGTGCCAGTAGTCTCCAAGTCCCGGGACTAGCGCCCACGGCCGGGGAGCTGTTTTTT. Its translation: CASSLQVPGLAPTAGELFF.

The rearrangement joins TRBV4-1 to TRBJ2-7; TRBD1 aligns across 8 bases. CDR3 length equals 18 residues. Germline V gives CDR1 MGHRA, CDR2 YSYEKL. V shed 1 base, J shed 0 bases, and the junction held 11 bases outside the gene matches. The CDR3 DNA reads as TGCGCCAGCAGCCAAGCAGGGGGCCCCGGGACAGGCTCCTACGAGCAGTACTTC. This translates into CASSQAGGPGTGSYEQYF.

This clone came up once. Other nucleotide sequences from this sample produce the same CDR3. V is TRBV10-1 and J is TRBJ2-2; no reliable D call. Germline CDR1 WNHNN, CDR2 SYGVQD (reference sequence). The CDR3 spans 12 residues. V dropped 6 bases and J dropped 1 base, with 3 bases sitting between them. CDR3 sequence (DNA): TGCGCCAGCAGCGAGAACACCGGGGAGCTGTTTTTT. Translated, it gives CASSENTGELFF.

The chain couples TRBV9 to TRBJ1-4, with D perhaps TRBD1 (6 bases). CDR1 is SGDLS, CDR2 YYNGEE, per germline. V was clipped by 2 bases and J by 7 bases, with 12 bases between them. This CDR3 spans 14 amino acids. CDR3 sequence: CASSVGGGFEKLFF. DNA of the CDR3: TGTGCCAGCAGCGTGGGAGGGGGATTTGAAAAACTGTTTTTT.

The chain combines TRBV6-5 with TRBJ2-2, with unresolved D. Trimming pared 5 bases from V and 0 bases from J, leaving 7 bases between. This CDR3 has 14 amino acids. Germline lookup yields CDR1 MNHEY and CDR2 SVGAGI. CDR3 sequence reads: CASSEDANTGELFF. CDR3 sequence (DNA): TGTGCCAGCAGTGAGGACGCGAACACCGGGGAGCTGTTTTTT.

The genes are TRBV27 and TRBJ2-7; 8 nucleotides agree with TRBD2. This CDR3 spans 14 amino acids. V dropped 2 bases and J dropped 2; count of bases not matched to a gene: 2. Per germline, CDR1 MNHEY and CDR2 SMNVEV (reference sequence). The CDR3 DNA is TGTGCCAGCAGTTTACGGGGGGGAACCTACGAGCAGTACTTC. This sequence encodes CASSLRGGTYEQYF.